Each of the 8 T cell receptor beta chains below was sequenced from the same sample in a study of immune evolution from preneoplasia to lung adenocarcinoma. The table came from immunoSEQ multiplex PCR; TCRdb's copy has only in-frame clones and leaves some out. The sample shows roughly 14,000 clones, 80% to 90% of them seen only once. Specimen: FFPE minimally invasive lung adenocarcinoma tissue. Receptor source: a person aged 70 to 85 with lung adenocarcinoma.

This chain joins TRBV29-1 and TRBJ2-3; D gene uncertain. V gave up 7 bases and J gave up 0 bases, with 17 bases separating them. The CDR3 has 15 amino acids. Germline V gene data show CDR1 as SQVTM and CDR2 as ANQGSEA. The CDR3 spells CSELGWARSTDTQYF. In DNA form, the CDR3 reads TGCAGCGAACTCGGATGGGCCAGGAGCACAGATACGCAGTATTTT.

The J gene is TRBJ2-5, the V gene TRBV18, with D uncertain. The J call may not be correct, given that the DNA end is closer to TRBJ2-7. This CDR3 has 12 amino acids. CDR1 is KGHSH, CDR2 LQKENI, per germline. Here the CDR3 reads CASSLDSYEQYF. The DNA for the CDR3 is TGTGCCAGCTCACTGGATTCCTACGAGCAGTACTTC.

This clone was found a few times. The J gene is TRBJ1-2, the V gene TRBV7-2; D possibly corresponds to TRBD1 (6 bases). In germline, CDR1 is SGHTA, CDR2 FQGNSA. The ends were cut back, 5 bases at V and 2 bases at J, with 9 bases in the middle. This CDR3 spans 13 amino acids. The CDR3 coding sequence is TGTGCCAGCAGCGCCAGGGGAAACTATGGCTACACCTTC. As protein: CASSARGNYGYTF.

This clone was detected only a few times. CDR3 in amino acids: CASRRQGGAGYTF. The CDR3 DNA sequence: TGTGCCAGCAGGCGACAGGGAGGAGCTGGCTACACCTTC. V is TRBV27 and J is TRBJ1-2, with 7 bases lining up with TRBD1. The CDR3 spans 13 residues. Germline CDR1 and CDR2: MNHEY and SMNVEV (reference sequence). With 6 bases clipped from V and 7 bases from J, the junction kept 8 bases outside the gene matches.

Judged by abundance, this clone is large. This chain links TRBV19 with TRBJ2-1, with 9 bases matching TRBD2. This CDR3 has 14 amino acids. The V gene end was trimmed by 9 bases and the J gene end by 5 bases; junction bases not matched to a gene: 8. Per the germline V gene, CDR1 is LNHDA and CDR2 is SQIVND (reference sequence). The CDR3 DNA sequence: TGTGCCAGCACCTTAGCGGGAGTTCACAATGAGCAGTTCTTC. The encoded protein is CASTLAGVHNEQFF.

This clone was observed a single time. For the CDR3, the DNA is TGTGCCAGCAGTACCGGACGGGCCGGGCAGCCCCAGCATTTT. Residues: CASSTGRAGQPQHF. The gene calls are TRBV6-5 and TRBJ1-5; D is unclear. V lost 5 bases to trimming and J lost 7 bases, with 15 bases between them. The length of the CDR3 is 14 residues. Germline assignment: CDR1 MNHEY and CDR2 SVGAGI.

The genes are TRBV19 and TRBJ1-5; D is unclear. Trimming stripped 7 bases from V and 0 bases from J, with 13 bases between. Germline loops: CDR1 LNHDA, CDR2 SQIVND (reference sequence). The CDR3 loop spans 15 amino acids. The CDR3 is CASNADPYSNQPQHF. CDR3 DNA: TGTGCCAGTAACGCCGACCCTTATAGCAATCAGCCCCAGCATTTT. Filled out from reference TRBV19 and TRBJ1-5, the complete variable domain reads DGGITQSPKYLFRKEGQNVTLSCEQNLNHDAMYWYRQDPGQGLRLIYYSQIVNDFQKGDIAEGYSVSREKKESFPLTVTSAQKNPTAFYLCASNADPYSNQPQHFGDGTRLSIL.

Details on this clone: The same CDR3 arises from other DNA sequences in this sample as well. V is TRBV9 and J is TRBJ2-2, with D possibly TRBD1 on 5 matching bases. Germline CDR1 and CDR2: SGDLS and YYNGEE. CDR3 length: 16 residues. V dropped 0 bases and J dropped 1 base, with 10 bases sitting between them. CDR3 in amino acids: CASSVGGGRNTGELFF. Written as DNA, the CDR3 is TGTGCCAGCAGCGTAGGGGGCGGCAGGAACACCGGGGAGCTGTTTTTT.